This T cell receptor beta chain was captured in a study of CD8+ T cells in alopecia areata. Across the study: Affected scalp percentage set treated patients' severity scores. Findings and limits, study-wide: Clonality was higher in lesional than normal scalp, especially in alopecia totalis/universalis. Only a single nonresponder existed, so baseline CD8+ expansion links stay unclear.

Sequencing templates came from extracted RNA that was reverse transcribed into cDNA. This table comes from immunoSEQ multiplex PCR, and its TCRdb copy is limited to in-frame clones, with some not included. This sample has some 150,000 clones, with around 86% found just once. A remark on this clone: Its antigen is unidentified.

Trimming removed 1 base from V and 1 base from J; junction bases left unmatched: 5. The V gene's germline CDR1 is MNHNS and CDR2 SASEGT. The CDR3 totals 16 residues. Noted treatment: oral pan-JAK inhibitor, 5-10 mg twice daily. Both peripheral blood and punch biopsies of lesional scalp skin were obtained from patients who had alopecia areata. This specimen was CD8+ T cells sorted from blood, taken at week 4, from a patient treated with tofacitinib. The clonotype was recovered from a human donor with alopecia areata. V is TRBV6-1 and J is TRBJ2-7; TRBD1 agrees at 9 bases. This chain's CDR3 is CASSEGLGQGSYEQYF. The CDR3 bases are TGTGCCAGCAGTGAAGGATTAGGACAGGGGTCCTACGAGCAGTACTTC.